This T cell receptor beta chain came from a study of cytomegalovirus exposure and HLA in healthy donors (dated by TCRdb to 2016 to 2017). Describing the broader study: According to a later analysis, one platform produced both the roughly 130 validation repertoires and the 666 repertoires of the first cohort. The study aimed to test whether cataloging public T cell receptors could reveal signatures of past pathogen exposure. Along with the roughly 610-subject first cohort, a separate validation cohort of over a hundred different subjects was used. To predict cytomegalovirus infection status, the study combined high-throughput TCR immunosequencing, statistical association of individual TCRs with disease status, and machine learning. Here is what the overall study found, with its caveats: A later analysis had no HLA typing for the validation cohort, so co-occurrence there was scored across all 130 or so repertoires. The classifier was reported to diagnose cytomegalovirus status with high specificity and sensitivity in both the original and validation cohorts. Of the cluster scores, approximately 95% were above 0 in a later analysis, which found that TCRs clustered in the first cohort also tended to co-occur in the approximately 110 validation repertoires. The authors suggested that the approach could potentially be extended to other disease states and immunological phenotypes. The study gave a list of about 160 TCR beta chains associated with cytomegalovirus. In vitro tests confirmed that a few of the cytomegalovirus-associated TCR beta chains recognize cytomegalovirus antigens. Most TCR sequences were seen in very few donors, while some public TCRs were found in many individuals.

Concerning this clone: There is no known antigen for this receptor. No per-base quality is available; no much larger clone lies one base away.

The library was built by means of the immunoSEQ multiplex PCR assay. In the authors' own workflow: A statistical classification framework was built to diagnose cytomegalovirus status from the catalog of TCR beta chain sequences. TCRdb holds this immuneACCESS table with in-frame rearrangements only. Some clones are missing; in checked studies, unresolved V genes explain under half, and the rest has no known cause. D and trimming come from the DNA, and the V and J calls and clone size come from that table. The sample contains 100,000 to 150,000 clones, roughly 82% of them found a single time. The ten largest clones add up to roughly 5% of the sample. The donors were included in the validation cohort of over a hundred subjects, a group kept apart from the roughly 670-subject first cohort. Reading from cysteine to phenylalanine, the CDR3 counts 10 amino acids. Of the read, only the CDR3 DNA is kept; its 30 bases are in frame from base 1. Between the V and J ends, shortened by 0 bases and 8 bases respectively, the junction contains 4 bases. CDR1 and CDR2 were assigned from the germline V gene as SQVTM and ANQGSEA.

The TCR originated in a man aged 18 to 29 in good health and CMV-seronegative. The sample comprised PBMCs. The rearranged segments are TRBV29-1 and TRBJ1-1; the D gene cannot be resolved reliably. DNA sequence: TGCAGCGTTGAAGACCGGGAAGCTTTCTTT. It translates as CSVEDREAFF. The CDR3 plus the reference TRBV29-1 and TRBJ1-1 genes for the other parts give the full variable domain: SAVISQKPSRDICQRGTSLTIQCQVDSQVTMMFWYRQQPGQSLTLIATANQGSEATYESGFVIDKFPISRPNLTFSTLTVSNMSPEDSSIYLCSVEDREAFFGQGTRLTVV.